The 4 T cell receptor beta chains reported below all come from one sample, sequenced in a study of CD8+ T cells in alopecia areata. The treatment denotes: oral pan-JAK inhibitor, 5-10 mg twice daily. Extracted from the samples, RNA was reverse transcribed into cDNA to serve as the sequencing template. Sequencing used immunoSEQ multiplex PCR; TCRdb keeps in-frame clones, though not all of them. The data contain 150,000 or so clones, approximately 65% of them singletons. Material: CD4+ T cells sorted from blood, obtained at week 4, from a patient treated with tofacitinib. Source of these receptors: a human donor with alopecia areata.

This sequence joins TRBV29-1 and TRBJ1-2, with 9 positions matching TRBD1. Trimming cost V 3 bases and J 6 bases; bases outside gene matches: 8. Germline V gives CDR1 SQVTM, CDR2 ANQGSEA. This CDR3 has 14 amino acids. The CDR3 loop is CSVDLGTGFNGYTF. In nucleotides, the CDR3 is TGCAGCGTTGATCTCGGGACAGGGTTCAATGGCTACACCTTC.

This clone was found a few times. The V call is TRBV16, the J call TRBJ1-1; D ambiguous. The CDR3 extends over 12 amino acids. The germline V and J ends were trimmed by 3 bases and 0 bases, with 2 bases remaining between them. CDR1 is KGHSY, CDR2 FQNENV, per germline. DNA for the CDR3: TGTGCCAGCAGCCAGGTGAACACTGAAGCTTTCTTT. Amino acid sequence: CASSQVNTEAFF.

The V gene is TRBV5-1, the J gene TRBJ1-1; D is undetermined. This CDR3 is built from 15 residues. The germline V gene encodes CDR1 SGHRS and CDR2 YFSETQ. The V end was cut by 4 bases, the J end by 0 bases, with 13 bases between. The CDR3: CASSRGNALNTEAFF. CDR3 DNA sequence: TGCGCCAGCAGCCGGGGAAACGCCTTGAACACTGAAGCTTTCTTT.

This clone was detected only a few times. V is TRBV6-5 and J is TRBJ2-5; D remains unclear. This CDR3 comprises 14 residues. Looked up from germline, CDR1 is MNHEY and CDR2 is SVGAGI. The V end was cut by 5 bases, the J end by 4 bases, with 14 bases between. The CDR3: CASSENTLPETQYF. The DNA of the CDR3 is TGTGCCAGCAGTGAAAACACTCTCCCAGAGACCCAGTACTTC.